The 9 T cell receptor beta chains reported below all come from one sample, sequenced in a study of radiotherapy plus CTLA-4 blockade in lung cancer. The protocol was immunoSEQ multiplex PCR, while the TCRdb copy is restricted to in-frame clones and leaves out a portion. This table has roughly 75,000 clones, 84% appearing once. The starting material was peripheral blood, obtained from a patient treated with radiotherapy plus ipilimumab. The source is a human donor with non-small cell lung cancer who had stable disease on radiotherapy plus ipilimumab.

The V and J genes are TRBV13 and TRBJ2-6; 7 positions agree with TRBD1. Trimming at V came to 0 bases and at J to 3 bases, leaving 2 bases not matched to a gene. CDR1 is PRHDT, CDR2 FYEKMQ, per germline (reference sequence). The CDR3 is 16 residues long. The chain's CDR3 is CASSLGQGVGANVLTF. DNA for the CDR3: TGTGCCAGCAGCTTAGGGCAGGGGGTTGGGGCCAACGTCCTGACTTTC.

The rearrangement uses TRBV6-5 and TRBJ2-7, with D perhaps TRBD2 (6 bases). Trimming cost V 6 bases and J 0 bases, with 15 bases left between them. CDR1 and CDR2 from the germline V gene are MNHEY and SVGAGI. This CDR3 spans 15 amino acids. CDR3 loop: CASRASGLTSYEQYF. The DNA for the CDR3 is TGTGCCAGCAGAGCCTCGGGACTGACCTCCTACGAGCAGTACTTC.

The rearrangement joins TRBV9 to TRBJ2-2; D gene uncertain. The V end was cut by 3 bases, the J end by 7 bases, with 13 bases between. The germline V gene has CDR1 SGDLS and CDR2 YYNGEE. The CDR3 spans 14 residues. CDR3 bases: TGTGCCAGCAGCGCCCCCCCTACATTCGGGGAGCTGTTTTTT. Translating it yields CASSAPPTFGELFF. The variable domain in full, with the rest retrieved from reference TRBV9 and TRBJ2-2, is DSGVTQTPKHLITATGQRVTLRCSPRSGDLSVYWYQQSLDQGLQFLIQYYNGEERAKGNILERFSAQQFPDLHSELNLSSLELGDSALYFCASSAPPTFGELFFGEGSRLTVL.

Only a few counts were recorded for this clone. The V call is TRBV18, the J call TRBJ1-2; D is unresolved. CDR3 length: 12 residues. Germline V CDR1 and CDR2: KGHSH, LQKENI. V was clipped by 5 bases and J by 2 bases, with 6 bases between them. CDR3 in DNA: TGTGCCAGCTCAAAGGAAAACTATGGCTACACCTTC. Translated: CASSKENYGYTF.

This clone has just a few counts. V gene TRBV25-1 combines with J gene TRBJ1-6; D remains ambiguous. The V and J ends lost 3 bases and 7 bases respectively, with 13 bases between them. The CDR3 runs to 15 residues. The germline V gene has CDR1 MGHDK and CDR2 SYGVNS. CDR3 region: CASSDDFPINSPLHF. DNA for the CDR3: TGTGCCAGCAGTGACGACTTCCCGATCAATTCACCCCTCCACTTT.

CDR3 protein: CASSPETSGTQYEQYF. The CDR3 nucleotides are TGTGCCAGCAGTCCAGAGACTAGCGGGACTCAATACGAGCAGTACTTC. V gene TRBV28 combines with J gene TRBJ2-7, with 11 bases identical to TRBD2. Germline values: CDR1 MDHEN, CDR2 SYDVKM. The CDR3 is made up of 16 amino acids. Trimming cost V 5 bases and J 4 bases; bases outside gene matches: 10.

The rearrangement links TRBV5-1 to TRBJ2-7; 8 bases fit TRBD2. The CDR3 has 16 residues. Trimming at V came to 0 bases and at J to 3 bases, leaving 8 bases not matched to a gene. Germline loops: CDR1 SGHRS, CDR2 YFSETQ. The CDR3 DNA is TGCGCCAGCAGCTTGGATTCCGGGGGGGTGTACTACGAGCAGTACTTC. Encoded protein: CASSLDSGGVYYEQYF.

The rearrangement joins TRBV30 to TRBJ1-2; 7 bases are shared with TRBD1. Germline V gives CDR1 GTSNPN, CDR2 SVGIG (reference sequence). There are 15 residues in the CDR3. V lost 1 base, J lost 4 bases, and 9 bases stayed unmatched. The CDR3 bases are TGTGCCTGGAGTGGACAGGGAGCGATAAGCTATGGCTACACCTTC. Its protein product is CAWSGQGAISYGYTF.

The chain uses TRBV18 and TRBJ1-1; D remains ambiguous. The CDR3 loop spans 14 amino acids. Between the trimmed V and J ends, which lost 2 bases and 1 base, there was a span of 8 bases. CDR1 is KGHSH and CDR2 is LQKENI in the germline V gene. The chain's CDR3 is CASSPGPSNTEAFF. Here the CDR3 DNA reads TGTGCCAGCTCACCAGGCCCTTCGAACACTGAAGCTTTCTTT.